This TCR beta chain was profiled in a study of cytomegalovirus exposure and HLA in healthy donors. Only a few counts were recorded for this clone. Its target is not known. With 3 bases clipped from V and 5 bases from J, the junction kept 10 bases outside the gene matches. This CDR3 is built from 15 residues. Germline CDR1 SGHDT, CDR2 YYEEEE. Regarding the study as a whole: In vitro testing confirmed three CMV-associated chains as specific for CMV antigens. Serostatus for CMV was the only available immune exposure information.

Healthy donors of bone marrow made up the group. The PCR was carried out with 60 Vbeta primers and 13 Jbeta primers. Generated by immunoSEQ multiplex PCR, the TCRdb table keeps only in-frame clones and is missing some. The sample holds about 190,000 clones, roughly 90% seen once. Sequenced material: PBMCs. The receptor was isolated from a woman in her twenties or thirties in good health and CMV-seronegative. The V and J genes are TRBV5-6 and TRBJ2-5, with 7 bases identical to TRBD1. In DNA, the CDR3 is TGTGCCAGCAGCTGGCGGGTACAGGGGATGGAGACCCAGTACTTC. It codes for CASSWRVQGMETQYF.